This is a list of T cell receptor beta chains from one sample in a study of blood T cells in healthy people across ages. A single record per CDR3 protein comes from TCRdb applying MiXCR to the 5' RACE reads. Of 450,000 to 700,000 distinct CDR3 sequences in the sample, roughly 28% were seen once. The specimen was blood. These receptors were collected from a woman in her seventies in good health. Each CDR3 is given with its conserved first and last residue. A D gene is named only where the DNA matches it firmly. Where a row states a size, it is once, few, many or the class of an expanded clone; other rows omit it.

.	TRBV2	.	TRBJ2-4	TGTGCCAGCAGCGCAAATGGAGGGGATAACATTCAGTACTTC	CASSANGGDNIQYF
TRBD1	TRBV20-1	many	TRBJ1-1	TGCAGTGCTAGGAGCCGGCCGACAGGGGAGTTAAGCACTGAAGCTTTCTTT	CSARSRPTGELSTEAFF
TRBD1	TRBV6-6	few	TRBJ1-5	TGTGCCAGCAGTACACAGGGGGCTCAGCCCCAGCATTTT	CASSTQGAQPQHF
.	TRBV29-1	few	TRBJ2-3	TGCAGCGTTGGTAAGGAATCGGATACGCAGTATTTT	CSVGKESDTQYF
.	TRBV7-2	.	TRBJ2-4	TGTGCCAGCAGCCCCAGGGGAGCGTCACCTTACAAAAACATTCAGTACTTC	CASSPRGASPYKNIQYF
.	TRBV12-3/TRBV12-4	.	TRBJ1-1	TGTGCCAGCAGTGAGAAAACCGGGACTGAAGCTTTCTTT	CASSEKTGTEAFF
TRBD1	TRBV3-1	few	TRBJ1-3	TGTGCCAGCAGCTACGGACAGGCATCTGGAAACACCATATATTTT	CASSYGQASGNTIYF
.	TRBV20-1	.	TRBJ2-4	TGCAGTGCTAGCTTTAGCGGACCTAAAAACATTCAGTACTTC	CSASFSGPKNIQYF
.	TRBV5-1	.	TRBJ2-1	TGCGCCAGCAGCACCAGGATTTTATTCAACGATGAGCAGTTCTTC	CASSTRILFNDEQFF
.	TRBV7-9	.	TRBJ1-4	TGTGCCAGCAGCTTACTCCCCCCACAGGGTAATGAAAAACTGTTTTTT	CASSLLPPQGNEKLFF
TRBD1	TRBV4-2	few	TRBJ1-4	TGTGCCAGCAGACCGGGACAGGGGAATGAAAAACTGTTTTTT	CASRPGQGNEKLFF
.	TRBV3-1	.	TRBJ2-7	TGTGCCAGCAGCCAAGTAAGATGGAGGGGGGGAAATCCCTACGAGCAGTACTTC	CASSQVRWRGGNPYEQYF
.	TRBV29-1	.	TRBJ2-7	TGCAGCGTTAAGACAGGATACGAGCAGTACTTC	CSVKTGYEQYF
.	TRBV23-1	few	TRBJ1-2	TGCGCCAGCAGTCCAACCCCTTTAGGGCAGGACGATTATGGCTACACCTTC	CASSPTPLGQDDYGYTF
.	TRBV4-1	.	TRBJ2-3	TGCGCCAGCAGCCAAGGAACAGAAGAAGATACGCAGTATTTT	CASSQGTEEDTQYF
TRBD1	TRBV7-2	few	TRBJ2-7	TGTGCCAGCAGACCACCCGGGACAGGGCTCTCCGAGCAGTACTTC	CASRPPGTGLSEQYF
.	TRBV7-9	few	TRBJ2-5	TGTGCCAGCAGCTTAGGCGCAGGGTCCCCACAAGAGACCCAGTACTTC	CASSLGAGSPQETQYF
TRBD2	TRBV20-1	few	TRBJ2-5	TGCAGTGCTAGAGATCTAGCGGGGGGGGACCAAGAGACCCAGTACTTC	CSARDLAGGDQETQYF
TRBD1	TRBV7-9	.	TRBJ2-7	TGTGCCCTCGGGCAGGGGGACCGTTACGAGCAGTACTTC	CALGQGDRYEQYF
.	TRBV6-1	few	TRBJ1-5	TGTGCCAGCATGGGGGGGCGGGGTAGCAATCAGCCCCAGCATTTT	CASMGGRGSNQPQHF
.	TRBV20-1	.	TRBJ2-7	TGCAGTGCTAGTAACAGACCCTGCGAGCAGTACTTC	CSASNRPCEQYF
.	TRBV9	.	TRBJ2-6	TGTGCCAGCAGCGTAGTAGGGACCGGGGCCAACGTCCTGACTTTC	CASSVVGTGANVLTF
.	TRBV7-3	.	TRBJ2-5	TGTGCCAGCAGCCAAAAGTACACAGAGACCCAGTACTTC	CASSQKYTETQYF
.	TRBV7-9	few	TRBJ1-4	TGTGCCAGCAGCCGGATGGGGGCGCGAGAAGAAAAACTGTTTTTT	CASSRMGAREEKLFF